The 14 T cell receptor beta chains in this list originate from one sample, sequenced in a study of low-dose radiotherapy and immunotherapy resistance in tumors. With TRAV- and TRBV-specific primers, first-strand cDNA was made, covering the alpha and beta chains. Amplification of TCRs used a constant-region primer and V-primer adapter for about 19 PCR cycles. MiXCR, run by TCRdb on the reads, gives a single entry per CDR3 protein. Of 75,000 to 95,000 distinct CDR3 sequences listed, around 20% are singletons. Regarding time point: after trial treatment. Treatment of the sample: LDRT plus nivolumab, ipilimumab, low-dose cyclophosphamide and aspirin (RACIN trial). Material: PBMCs, obtained after low-dose radiotherapy plus immunotherapy. The receptors stem from a female donor with ovarian cancer.

This clonotype was counted ten times or more. This chain links TRBV4-1 with TRBJ2-2; no reliable D call. Looked up from germline, CDR1 is MGHRA and CDR2 is YSYEKL. V lost 0 bases, J lost 6 bases, and 8 bases lay in between. CDR3 length: 14 residues. CDR3 amino acids: CASSQDKGSGELFF. The CDR3 nucleotides are TGCGCCAGCAGCCAAGATAAAGGGTCCGGGGAGCTGTTTTTT.

This clonotype was recorded a few times. This chain joins TRBV30 and TRBJ1-1, with D perhaps matching TRBD1 (5 bases). V was shortened by 3 bases and J by 1 base, with 15 bases between the two germline ends. Germline CDR1 and CDR2: GTSNPN and SVGIG (reference sequence). The CDR3 totals 15 residues. The CDR3 spells CAWRRDGVRNTEAFF. As DNA, the CDR3 is TGTGCCTGGAGGAGGGACGGCGTCCGGAACACTGAAGCTTTCTTT.

This clonotype was observed many times. V gene TRBV27 combines with J gene TRBJ2-1; possibly TRBD2 for D (5 bases). The germline V gene has CDR1 MNHEY and CDR2 SMNVEV (reference sequence). Between the trimmed V and J ends, which lost 3 bases and 7 bases, there was a span of 16 bases. The CDR3 consists of 15 residues. CDR3 protein: CASSFEGSVWNEQFF. As DNA, the CDR3 is TGTGCCAGCAGTTTCGAGGGAAGTGTATGGAATGAGCAGTTCTTC.

This clonotype was recorded at least ten times. The gene calls are TRBV10-3 and TRBJ2-3; D is ambiguous. There are 11 residues in the CDR3. Germline V CDR1 and CDR2: ENHRY, SYGVKD. V lost 7 bases to trimming and J lost 4 bases, with 6 bases between them. The CDR3 protein is CAITRADTQYF. DNA for the CDR3: TGTGCCATCACACGGGCAGATACGCAGTATTTT.

This clonotype was observed a handful of times. The chain has TRBV28 and TRBJ2-3; 11 nucleotides align to TRBD2. J gave up 7 bases and V 6 bases, and 9 bases lay outside the gene matches. There are 15 residues in the CDR3. Germline assignment: CDR1 MDHEN and CDR2 SYDVKM. The DNA for the CDR3 is TGTGCCAGCAGCTCTGGCACTAGCGGGAGTCATACGCAGTATTTT. Its protein product is CASSSGTSGSHTQYF.

This clonotype was picked up many times. CDR3: CASSQGLGTFRTGELFF. The CDR3 DNA is TGTGCCAGCAGCCAGGGGCTCGGGACCTTTCGCACGGGGGAGCTGTTTTTT. The J gene is TRBJ2-2, the V gene TRBV14, with D tentatively TRBD1 or TRBD2 (5 bases each). Germline CDR1 reads SGHDN; CDR2 reads FVKESK. The CDR3 is 17 residues long. Trimming removed 3 bases from V and 8 bases from J, with 22 bases in between.

In this sample, this clonotype turned up many times. V usage is TRBV5-4 and J usage is TRBJ1-3; perhaps TRBD1 as D (5 bases). The CDR3 length is 15 residues. The germline V and J ends were trimmed by 4 bases and 0 bases, with 11 bases remaining between them. Germline lookup yields CDR1 SGHNT and CDR2 YYREEE (reference sequence). CDR3 DNA sequence: TGTGCCAGCAGCCCGGGACTCCGCTCTGGAAACACCATATATTTT. Translating gives CASSPGLRSGNTIYF.

This clonotype was seen many times. The chain is built from TRBV4-1 and TRBJ2-3, with 8 bases that match TRBD2. The germline gives CDR1 MGHRA, CDR2 YSYEKL. The CDR3 consists of 17 residues. V shed 0 bases, J shed 2 bases, and the junction held 7 bases outside the gene matches. This CDR3 reads CASSQESSGTLTDTQYF. The CDR3 nucleotides are TGCGCCAGCAGCCAAGAGAGTAGCGGGACCCTCACAGATACGCAGTATTTT.

This clonotype was recorded many times. The rearrangement uses TRBV19 and TRBJ2-5; a weak D match, TRBD1 (5 bases). The CDR3 contains 13 residues. V was pared by 5 bases and J by 6 bases, with 13 bases between. CDR1 and CDR2 from the germline V gene are LNHDA and SQIVND (reference sequence). The CDR3 nucleotides are TGTGCCAGTAGTTTCAGGGAAGGGAAGACCCAGTACTTC. Amino acids: CASSFREGKTQYF.

This clonotype has a count of ten or more. The rearrangement uses TRBV7-3 and TRBJ2-1; 8 nucleotides line up with TRBD2. This CDR3 has 15 amino acids. Germline V CDR1 and CDR2: SGHTA, FQGTGA. V shed 3 bases, J shed 3 bases, and the junction held 4 bases outside the gene matches. CDR3 coding DNA: TGTGCCAGCAGCTTCCCTGCGGGAGGCTACAATGAGCAGTTCTTC. This translates into CASSFPAGGYNEQFF.

This clonotype was detected ten times or more. The chain is built from TRBV7-9 and TRBJ2-3; TRBD1 agrees at 11 bases. The CDR3 runs to 17 residues. Germline trimming cut 6 bases from V and 3 bases from J; bases unmatched to any gene: 11. Germline V lookup: CDR1 SEHNR, CDR2 FQNEAQ (reference sequence). CDR3: CASRHGQGARLTDTQYF. Here the CDR3 DNA reads TGTGCCAGCAGGCATGGACAGGGGGCTAGGTTAACAGATACGCAGTATTTT. The entire variable domain, with the rest obtained from reference TRBV7-9 and TRBJ2-3, is as follows: DTGVSQNPRHKITKRGQNVTFRCDPISEHNRLYWYRQTLGQGPEFLTYFQNEAQLEKSRLLSDRFSAERPKGSFSTLEIQRTEQGDSAMYLCASRHGQGARLTDTQYFGPGTRLTVL.

Points on this clonotype: This may be a read error: a much more frequent sequence differs by one nucleotide. The chain couples TRBV6-5 to TRBJ2-1, with D perhaps matching TRBD1 (6 bases). CDR1 is MNHEY and CDR2 is SVGAGI in the germline V gene. CDR3 length: 18 residues. The chain's CDR3 is CVSSSPRLRGYVDNEQFF. DNA for the CDR3: TGTGTCAGCAGTTCTCCCCGTCTGAGGGGGTATGTCGACAATGAGCAGTTCTTC.

This clonotype was observed at least ten times. The chain employs TRBV20-1 and TRBJ2-3; 7 bases match TRBD2. CDR1 DFQATT and CDR2 SNEGSKA come from the germline V gene (reference sequence). Trimming removed 5 bases from V and 5 bases from J; junction bases left unmatched: 1. CDR3 size: 11 residues. CDR3 nucleotide sequence: TGCAGTGCTCCTAGCGGAGATACGCAGTATTTT. This codes for CSAPSGDTQYF.

Ten or more counts support this clonotype. The CDR3 nucleotides read TGCGCCAGCAGCTTGGTTCCGGACCGCTACACCTTC. Translating it yields CASSLVPDRYTF. The chain couples TRBV5-1 to TRBJ1-2; no firm D call. The CDR3 loop spans 12 amino acids. Trimming left V 0 bases short and J 9 bases short, with 9 bases between. Germline V CDR1 and CDR2: SGHRS, YFSETQ. Full variable domain (outside the CDR3, taken from reference TRBV5-1 and TRBJ1-2): KAGVTQTPRYLIKTRGQQVTLSCSPISGHRSVSWYQQTPGQGLQFLFEYFSETQRNKGNFPGRFSGRQFSNSRSEMNVSTLELGDSALYLCASSLVPDRYTFGSGTRLTVV.